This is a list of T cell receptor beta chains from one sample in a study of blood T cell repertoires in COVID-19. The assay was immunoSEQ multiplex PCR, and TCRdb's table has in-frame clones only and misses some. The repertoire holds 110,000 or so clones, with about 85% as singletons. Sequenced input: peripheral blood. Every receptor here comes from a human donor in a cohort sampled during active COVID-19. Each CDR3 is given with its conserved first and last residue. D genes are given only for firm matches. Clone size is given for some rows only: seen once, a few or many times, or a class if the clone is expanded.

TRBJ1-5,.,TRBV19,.,CASSIERQNQPQHF,TGTGCCAGTAGTATAGAAAGACAGAATCAGCCCCAGCATTTT
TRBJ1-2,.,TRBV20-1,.,CSASGSGYHGYTF,TGCAGTGCTAGTGGTTCGGGTTACCATGGCTACACCTTC
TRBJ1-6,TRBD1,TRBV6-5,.,CASSTGEASPLHF,TGTGCCAGCTCGACAGGGGAGGCTTCACCCCTCCACTTT
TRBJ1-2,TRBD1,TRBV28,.,CASSTQGPNYGYTF,TGTGCCAGCAGTACACAGGGGCCTAACTATGGCTACACCTTC
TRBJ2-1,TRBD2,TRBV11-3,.,CASSLSGGRNEQFF,TGTGCCAGCAGCTTAAGCGGGGGGAGGAATGAGCAGTTCTTC
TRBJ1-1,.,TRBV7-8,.,CASSWTSLGGTEAFF,TGTGCCAGCAGCTGGACGTCATTGGGGGGTACTGAAGCTTTCTTT
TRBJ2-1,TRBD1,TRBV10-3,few,CAISPPGQGIRFF,TGTGCCATCAGTCCCCCGGGACAGGGGATCCGGTTCTTC
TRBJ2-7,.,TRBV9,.,CASSVAYSREQYF,TGTGCCAGCAGCGTAGCTTACAGTCGCGAGCAGTACTTC
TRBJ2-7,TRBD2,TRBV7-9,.,CASSLAGRRGALEQYF,TGTGCCAGCAGCTTAGCCGGACGGCGGGGGGCCTTGGAGCAGTACTTC
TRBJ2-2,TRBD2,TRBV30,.,CAWRGGMVDTGELFF,TGTGCCTGGAGGGGAGGGATGGTGGACACCGGGGAGCTGTTTTTT
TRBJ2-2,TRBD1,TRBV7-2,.,CASSLNGQGSTGELFF,TGTGCCAGCAGCCTTAACGGACAGGGCTCCACCGGGGAGCTGTTTTTT
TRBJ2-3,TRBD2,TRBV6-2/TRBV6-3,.,CASSYQSGGATDTQYF,TGTGCCAGCAGTTACCAGAGCGGGGGGGCGACAGATACGCAGTATTTT
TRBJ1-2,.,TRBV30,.,CAWSVRGMGYGYTF,TGTGCCTGGAGTGTACGGGGGATGGGCTATGGCTACACCTTC
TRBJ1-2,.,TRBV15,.,CATSRESGDHTF,TGTGCCACCAGCAGAGAATCAGGGGATCACACCTTC
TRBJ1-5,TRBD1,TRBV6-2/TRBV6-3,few,CASSWARGNNQPQHF,TGTGCCAGCAGTTGGGCCAGGGGGAACAATCAGCCCCAGCATTTT
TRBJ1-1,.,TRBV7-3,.,CASRHYRATEAFF,TGTGCCAGCAGACATTACAGGGCCACTGAAGCTTTCTTT
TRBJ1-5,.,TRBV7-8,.,CASSLSGTGNQPQHF,TGTGCCAGCAGCTTGTCGGGAACGGGCAATCAGCCCCAGCATTTT
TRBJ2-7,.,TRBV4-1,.,CASSQLQTYEQYF,TGCGCCAGCAGCCAACTCCAGACCTACGAGCAGTACTTC
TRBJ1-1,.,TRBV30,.,CAWRTEIYTEAFF,TGTGCCTGGAGAACAGAAATCTACACTGAAGCTTTCTTT
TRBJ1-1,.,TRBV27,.,CASSLNTGRSEAFF,TGTGCCAGCAGTTTAAATACGGGGAGGTCTGAAGCTTTCTTT
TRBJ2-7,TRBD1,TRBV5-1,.,CASSLALTGFEQYF,TGCGCCAGCAGCTTGGCCCTGACAGGGTTCGAGCAGTACTTC
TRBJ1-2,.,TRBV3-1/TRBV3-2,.,CASSQGNAGLYGYTF,TGTGCCAGCAGCCAAGGCAACGCGGGCCTCTATGGCTACACCTTC
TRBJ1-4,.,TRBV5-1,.,CASSNRERGEEKLFF,TGCGCCAGCAGCAACAGGGAGCGCGGTGAGGAAAAACTGTTTTTT
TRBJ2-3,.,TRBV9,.,CASSFQSDTQYF,TGTGCCAGCAGCTTTCAGTCGGATACGCAGTATTTT
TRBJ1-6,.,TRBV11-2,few,CASSLLYNSPLHF,TGTGCCAGCAGCTTACTGTATAATTCACCCCTCCACTTT
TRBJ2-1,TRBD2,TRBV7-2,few,CASSSPPGRGVSYNEQFF,TGTGCCAGCAGCTCCCCCCCAGGGCGGGGGGTCTCCTACAATGAGCAGTTCTTC
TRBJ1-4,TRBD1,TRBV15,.,CATSGTDNEKLFF,TGTGCCACCAGCGGGACAGACAATGAAAAACTGTTTTTT
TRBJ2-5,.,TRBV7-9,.,CASSPVPGGQGEKTQYF,TGTGCCAGCAGCCCCGTTCCAGGGGGGCAAGGGGAGAAGACCCAGTACTTC
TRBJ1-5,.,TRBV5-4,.,CASSPGPNQPQHF,TGTGCCAGCAGCCCGGGTCCCAATCAGCCCCAGCATTTT
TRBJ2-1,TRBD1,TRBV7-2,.,CASSVDRGVGNEQFF,TGTGCCAGCAGCGTGGACAGGGGGGTTGGCAATGAGCAGTTCTTC
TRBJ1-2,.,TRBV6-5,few,CASSYSGTTNYGYTF,TGTGCCAGCAGTTACTCAGGGACAACTAACTATGGCTACACCTTC
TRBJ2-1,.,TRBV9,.,CASSVEGGAGVQFF,TGTGCCAGCAGCGTTGAAGGGGGAGCCGGGGTGCAGTTCTTC
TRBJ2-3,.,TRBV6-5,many,CASSYLGLAADTQYF,TGTGCCAGCAGTTATCTCGGACTGGCTGCAGATACGCAGTATTTT
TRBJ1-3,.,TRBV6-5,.,CASREVQGGNTIYF,TGTGCCAGCAGAGAGGTACAGGGAGGAAACACCATATATTTT
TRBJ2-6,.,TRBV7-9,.,CASSLAGGEANVLTF,TGTGCCAGCAGCTTAGCAGGGGGTGAGGCCAACGTCCTGACTTTC
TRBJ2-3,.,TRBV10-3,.,CAISGTVTDTQYF,TGTGCCATCAGTGGTACTGTCACAGATACGCAGTATTTT
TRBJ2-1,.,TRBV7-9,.,CASSPGRGSYNEQFF,TGTGCCAGCAGCCCGGGCAGGGGATCCTACAATGAGCAGTTCTTC
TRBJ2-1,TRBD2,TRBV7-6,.,CASSLGPASGGLDRQFF,TGTGCCAGCAGCTTAGGGCCAGCTAGCGGGGGCCTGGATCGGCAGTTCTTC
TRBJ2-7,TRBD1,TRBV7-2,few,CASSLTGSIYEQYF,TGTGCCAGCAGCTTGACAGGGAGCATCTACGAGCAGTACTTC
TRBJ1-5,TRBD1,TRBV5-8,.,CASTGDRHDQPQHF,TGTGCCAGCACCGGGGACAGGCATGATCAGCCCCAGCATTTT
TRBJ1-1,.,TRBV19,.,CASRAGNRLNTEAFF,TGTGCCAGTAGGGCGGGGAACAGGCTGAACACTGAAGCTTTCTTT
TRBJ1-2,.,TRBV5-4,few,CASSLVHQASNYGYTF,TGTGCCAGCAGCTTGGTTCATCAGGCCTCTAACTATGGCTACACCTTC
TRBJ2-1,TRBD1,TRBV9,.,CASSASTGVRNEQFF,TGTGCCAGCAGCGCTTCGACAGGGGTGAGAAATGAGCAGTTCTTC
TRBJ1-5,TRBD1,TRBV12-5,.,CASGLFSPGGKEPQHF,TGTGCTAGTGGTTTGTTCAGCCCAGGGGGGAAGGAGCCCCAGCATTTT
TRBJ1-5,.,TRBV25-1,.,CASSGSWEGMSNQPQHF,TGTGCCAGCAGTGGATCGTGGGAGGGGATGAGCAATCAGCCCCAGCATTTT
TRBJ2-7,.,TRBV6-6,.,CATDSQYEQYF,TGTGCCACCGACTCGCAGTACGAGCAGTACTTC
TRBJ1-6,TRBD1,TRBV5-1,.,CASSSGTEMNSPLHF,TGCGCCAGCAGCTCTGGGACAGAAATGAATTCACCCCTCCACTTT
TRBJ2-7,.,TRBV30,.,CAWSTGGSYEQYF,TGTGCCTGGAGTACAGGCGGATCCTACGAGCAGTACTTC
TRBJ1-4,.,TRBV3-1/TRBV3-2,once,CASSPRDIANEKLFF,TGTGCCAGCAGCCCCAGGGATATCGCTAATGAAAAACTGTTTTTT
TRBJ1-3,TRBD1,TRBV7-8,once,CASSPGQVRGNTIYF,TGTGCCAGCAGCCCAGGACAGGTCAGAGGAAACACCATATATTTT
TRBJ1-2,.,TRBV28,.,CASSLSRSQGAYRYTF,TGTGCCAGCAGCCTATCCCGGAGCCAAGGAGCCTATCGCTACACCTTC
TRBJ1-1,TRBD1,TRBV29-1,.,CSAGDRENTEAFF,TGCAGCGCCGGCGACAGGGAGAACACTGAAGCTTTCTTT
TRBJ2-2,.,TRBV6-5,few,CASSYSAGRNTGELFF,TGTGCCAGCAGTTACTCGGCTGGCAGAAACACCGGGGAGCTGTTTTTT
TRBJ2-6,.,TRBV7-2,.,CASSSRPGVGANVLTF,TGTGCCAGCAGCTCAAGACCCGGGGTCGGGGCCAACGTCCTGACTTTC
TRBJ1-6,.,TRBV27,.,CASSFLSRQYNSPLHF,TGTGCCAGCAGTTTCCTCTCGCGGCAGTATAATTCACCCCTCCACTTT
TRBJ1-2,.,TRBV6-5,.,CASSYSKGVGAGYTF,TGTGCCAGCAGTTACTCGAAGGGAGTCGGTGCTGGCTACACCTTC
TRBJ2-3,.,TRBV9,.,CASSSSGSTDTQYF,TGTGCCAGCAGCTCCTCGGGAAGCACAGATACGCAGTATTTT